Included here is one T cell receptor beta chain sequence, with context. Germline CDR1 is MNHEY and CDR2 is SVGAGI. The CDR3 is 14 residues long. The V end lost 10 bases, the J end lost 3 bases, and 16 bases lay between the germline ends. Amplification used 60 Vbeta primers and 13 Jbeta primers. Repertoires were generated with immunoSEQ multiplex PCR, while TCRdb's copy carries only in-frame clones and drops some. The table has approximately 220,000 clones, 65% to 85% seen once. This sample was taken from a study of cytomegalovirus exposure and HLA in healthy donors. The sequence derives from a boy younger than 10 in good health and CMV-seronegative. The chain uses TRBV6-5 and TRBJ1-5; D is ambiguous. The sequenced material came from PBMCs. The CDR3 sequence: CATSPRIYNQPQHF. In nucleotides, the CDR3 is TGTGCCACCTCCCCTAGAATTTACAATCAGCCCCAGCATTTT.